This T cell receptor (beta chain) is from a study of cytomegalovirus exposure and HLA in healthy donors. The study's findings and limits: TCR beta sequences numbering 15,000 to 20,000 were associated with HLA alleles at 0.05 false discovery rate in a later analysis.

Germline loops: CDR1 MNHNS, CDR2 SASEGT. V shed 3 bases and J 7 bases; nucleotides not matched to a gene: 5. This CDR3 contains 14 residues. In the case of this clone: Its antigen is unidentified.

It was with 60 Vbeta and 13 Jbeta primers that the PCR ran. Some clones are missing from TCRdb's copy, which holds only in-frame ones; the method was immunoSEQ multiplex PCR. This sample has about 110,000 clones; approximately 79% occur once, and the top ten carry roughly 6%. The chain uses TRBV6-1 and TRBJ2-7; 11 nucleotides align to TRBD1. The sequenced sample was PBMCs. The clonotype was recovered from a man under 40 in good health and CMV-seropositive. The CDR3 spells CASSDGQGAREQYF. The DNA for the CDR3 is TGTGCCAGCAGTGACGGACAGGGGGCGCGGGAGCAGTACTTC.